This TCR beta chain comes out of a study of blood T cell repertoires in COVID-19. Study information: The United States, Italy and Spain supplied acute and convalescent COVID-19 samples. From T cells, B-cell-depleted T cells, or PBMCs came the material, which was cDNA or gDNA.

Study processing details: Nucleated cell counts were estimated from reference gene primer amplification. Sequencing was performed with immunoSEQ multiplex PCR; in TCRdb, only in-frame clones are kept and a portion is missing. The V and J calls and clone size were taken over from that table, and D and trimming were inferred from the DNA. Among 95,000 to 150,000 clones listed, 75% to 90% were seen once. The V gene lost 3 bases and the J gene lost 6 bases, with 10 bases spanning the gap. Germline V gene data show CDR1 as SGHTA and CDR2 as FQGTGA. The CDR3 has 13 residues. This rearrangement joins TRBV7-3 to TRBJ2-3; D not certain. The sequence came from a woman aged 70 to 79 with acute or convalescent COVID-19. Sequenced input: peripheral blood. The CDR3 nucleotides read TGTGCCAGCAGCTTTAACATGGTGGATACGCAGTATTTT. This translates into CASSFNMVDTQYF. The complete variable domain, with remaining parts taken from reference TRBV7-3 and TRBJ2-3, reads GAGVSQTPSNKVTEKGKYVELRCDPISGHTALYWYRQSLGQGPEFLIYFQGTGAADDSGLPNDRFFAVRPEGSVSTLKIQRTERGDSAVYLCASSFNMVDTQYFGPGTRLTVL.